Listed here is a single TCR beta chain. Only in-frame clones appear in the TCRdb table, and some are missing; sequencing was by immunoSEQ multiplex PCR. The sample lists 380,000 or so clones; roughly 90% were seen once. This entry is derived from a study of blood T cell repertoires in COVID-19. About the study: COVID-19 samples, acute and convalescent, were from the United States, Italy and Spain.

Germline CDR1 SGHTA, CDR2 FQGTGA. Trimming removed 5 bases at V and 0 bases at J, with 9 bases between. There are 14 residues in the CDR3. The receptor's source is a middle-aged man with acute or convalescent COVID-19. The rearrangement joins TRBV7-3 to TRBJ2-3; D ambiguous. Input material: peripheral blood. DNA of the CDR3: TGTGCCAGCAGCCCCCAGGCCAGCACAGATACGCAGTATTTT. It is translated as CASSPQASTDTQYF.